One and the same sample provided the 8 T cell receptor beta chains below, sequenced in a study of PD-1 blockade in classical Hodgkin lymphoma. Sequenced by immunoSEQ multiplex PCR; TCRdb stores in-frame clones only, minus some. The data show tens of thousands of clones, around nine tenths seen once. Time point defined: newly diagnosed, previously untreated cHL patient sample. Applied to thawed PBMCs, magnetic negative selection was the method used to isolate CD8+ T cells. The sample comprised CD8+ T cells from blood. The receptors were sampled from a human donor with classical Hodgkin lymphoma.

This sequence joins TRBV28 and TRBJ2-2; TRBD2 is a possible D gene (6 bases). Germline values: CDR1 MDHEN, CDR2 SYDVKM. The CDR3 covers 13 residues. Trimming took off 6 bases at V and 5 bases at J, with 10 bases between the two ends. The CDR3 loop is CASRGRGTGELFF. DNA for the CDR3: TGTGCCAGCAGAGGACGGGGGACCGGGGAGCTGTTTTTT.

The chain couples TRBV4-3 to TRBJ2-1; a possible D gene is TRBD2 (6 bases). Trimming left V 4 bases short and J 8 bases short, with 18 bases between. Germline V gene sequence: CDR1 LGHNA, CDR2 YSLEER. The CDR3 is 15 amino acids. The CDR3 reads CASSPGGTPRDEQFF. In DNA form, the CDR3 reads TGCGCCAGCAGCCCCGGAGGGACCCCGAGAGATGAGCAGTTCTTC.

This rearrangement joins TRBV7-9 to TRBJ1-5, with TRBD1 as a possible D gene (6 bases). The V end was cut by 1 base, the J end by 2 bases, with 12 bases between. Germline V gene sequence: CDR1 SEHNR, CDR2 FQNEAQ (reference sequence). The CDR3 runs to 16 residues. In DNA form, the CDR3 reads TGTGCCAGCAGCTTAGTTTCCGGGGGCGGCAATCAGCCCCAGCATTTT. Protein product: CASSLVSGGGNQPQHF.

As concerns this clone: In the same sample, other DNA sequences code for this CDR3. This chain links TRBV27 with TRBJ2-1, with D unclear. Germline CDR1 and CDR2: MNHEY and SMNVEV (reference sequence). The CDR3 is 14 residues long. Trimming took 2 bases from V and 0 from J, leaving 5 bases between them. DNA of the CDR3: TGTGCCAGCAGTTTAGGCAGCTCCTACAATGAGCAGTTCTTC. Translation gives CASSLGSSYNEQFF.

The V gene is TRBV4-1, the J gene TRBJ1-2; a possible D gene is TRBD1 (6 bases). The length of the CDR3 is 15 residues. V was cut by 0 bases and J by 4 bases, with 12 bases left in between. The germline V gene has CDR1 MGHRA and CDR2 YSYEKL. The CDR3 sequence is CASSQELEGGYGYTF. The CDR3 DNA reads as TGCGCCAGCAGCCAAGAACTGGAGGGGGGCTATGGCTACACCTTC.

This chain connects TRBV19 to TRBJ1-1; tentatively, D is TRBD1 (5 bases). Germline assignment: CDR1 LNHDA and CDR2 SQIVND (reference sequence). Trimming cost V 7 bases and J 8 bases, with 20 bases left between them. This CDR3 is 14 amino acids long. The CDR3 spells CASTMAGLDPEAFF. CDR3 nucleotides: TGTGCCAGTACCATGGCGGGACTCGACCCAGAAGCTTTCTTT.

CDR3 nucleotides: TGTGCCAGCAGCTTAGTTACCCCATCGCATGGCTACACCTTC. It translates to CASSLVTPSHGYTF. The J gene is TRBJ1-2, the V gene TRBV7-2; D unclear. V lost 1 base, J lost 6 bases, and 12 bases lay in between. Germline-derived CDR1 and CDR2 are SGHTA and FQGNSA. CDR3 length equals 14 residues.

The chain employs TRBV28 and TRBJ1-5; TRBD1 matches 7 bases. The V gene's germline CDR1 is MDHEN and CDR2 SYDVKM. The V gene end was trimmed by 0 bases and the J gene end by 0 bases; junction bases not matched to a gene: 2. The CDR3 runs to 16 residues. The CDR3 sequence is CASSLWTGNSNQPQHF. The CDR3 DNA is TGTGCCAGCAGTTTATGGACAGGGAATAGCAATCAGCCCCAGCATTTT.